This T cell receptor (beta chain) appears in the sequencing data of a study of TIL therapy for anti-PD-1-resistant metastatic lung cancer. The immunoSEQ assay was v3. The assay was immunoSEQ multiplex PCR, and TCRdb's table has in-frame clones only and misses some. The data hold some 16,000 clones, with about 68% observed a single time. Indicated time point: pre-treatment sample, taken before nivolumab and TIL therapy. Germline V gene data show CDR1 as SGHNT and CDR2 as YYREEE (reference sequence). This CDR3 contains 15 residues. Trimming removed 3 bases from V and 5 bases from J; junction bases left unmatched: 7.

This sequence joins TRBV5-4 and TRBJ1-1, with 10 bases matching TRBD1. This TCR derives from a person between 25 and 80 years old with non-small cell lung cancer. The sample was blood, taken at baseline. In nucleotides, the CDR3 is TGTGCCAGCAGCTCCCTGGACAGGGGGAGAACTGAAGCTTTCTTT. Amino acids: CASSSLDRGRTEAFF.